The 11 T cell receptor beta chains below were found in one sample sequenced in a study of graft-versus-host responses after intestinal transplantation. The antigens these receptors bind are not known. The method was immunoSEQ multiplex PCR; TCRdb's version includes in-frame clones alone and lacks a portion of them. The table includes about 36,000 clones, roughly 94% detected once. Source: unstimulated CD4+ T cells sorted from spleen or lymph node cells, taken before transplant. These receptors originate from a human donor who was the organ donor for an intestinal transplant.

This chain's CDR3 is CASSEYVSRTYEQYF. The DNA for the CDR3 is TGTGCCAGCAGTGAATATGTATCCAGAACCTACGAGCAGTACTTC. The chain carries TRBV6-1 and TRBJ2-7; no clear D gene. Trimming took off 2 bases at V and 2 bases at J, with 13 bases between the two ends. CDR1 and CDR2 (germline): MNHNS, SASEGT. This CDR3 is built from 15 residues.

The CDR3 nucleotides are TGTGCCAGCAGCTCCCTAGGAACGGGGCTAGATACGCAGTATTTT. It yields the protein CASSSLGTGLDTQYF. The chain combines TRBV7-2 with TRBJ2-3, with D perhaps assigned TRBD1 or TRBD2 (5 bases each). Germline V gives CDR1 SGHTA, CDR2 FQGNSA. The CDR3 contains 15 residues. V gave up 4 bases and J gave up 5 bases, with 16 bases separating them. The variable domain in full, completed from reference TRBV7-2 and TRBJ2-3, reads GAGVSQSPSNKVTEKGKDVELRCDPISGHTALYWYRQSLGQGLEFLIYFQGNSAPDKSGLPSDRFSAERTGGSVSTLTIQRTQQEDSAVYLCASSSLGTGLDTQYFGPGTRLTVL.

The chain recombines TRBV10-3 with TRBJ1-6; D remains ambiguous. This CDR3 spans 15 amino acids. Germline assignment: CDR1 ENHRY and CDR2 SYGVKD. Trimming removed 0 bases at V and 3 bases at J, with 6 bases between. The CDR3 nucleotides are TGTGCCATCAGTGAGTCAGGACTCTATAATTCACCCCTCCACTTT. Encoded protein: CAISESGLYNSPLHF.

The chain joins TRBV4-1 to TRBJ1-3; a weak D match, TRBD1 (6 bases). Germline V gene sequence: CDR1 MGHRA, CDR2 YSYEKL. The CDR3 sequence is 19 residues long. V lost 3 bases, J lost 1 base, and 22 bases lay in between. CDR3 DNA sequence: TGCGCCAGCAGCCAGTTTCCACACTTCGACAGGACTTCTGGAAACACCATATATTTT. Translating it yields CASSQFPHFDRTSGNTIYF.

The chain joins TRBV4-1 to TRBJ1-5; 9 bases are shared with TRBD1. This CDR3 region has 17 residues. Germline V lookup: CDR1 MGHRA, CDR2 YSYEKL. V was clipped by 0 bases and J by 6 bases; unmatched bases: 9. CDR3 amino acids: CASSQDSSGTGFQPQHF. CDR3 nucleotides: TGCGCCAGCAGCCAAGATTCCTCCGGGACAGGGTTTCAGCCCCAGCATTTT.

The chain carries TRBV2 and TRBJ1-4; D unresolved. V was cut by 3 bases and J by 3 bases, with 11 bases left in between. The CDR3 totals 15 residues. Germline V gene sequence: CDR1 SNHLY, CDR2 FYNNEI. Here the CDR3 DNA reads TGTGCCAGCAGTGATAGAGTAGGCCCTAATGAAAAACTGTTTTTT. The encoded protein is CASSDRVGPNEKLFF.

The CDR3 DNA reads TGTGCCAGCAGTGACGGGACTAGCGGGGTCCCGCAGTATTTT. Residues: CASSDGTSGVPQYF. The chain is built from TRBV2 and TRBJ2-3; 13 bases match TRBD2. This CDR3 is 14 amino acids long. Germline V lookup: CDR1 SNHLY, CDR2 FYNNEI. V dropped 3 bases and J dropped 10; count of bases not matched to a gene: 4.

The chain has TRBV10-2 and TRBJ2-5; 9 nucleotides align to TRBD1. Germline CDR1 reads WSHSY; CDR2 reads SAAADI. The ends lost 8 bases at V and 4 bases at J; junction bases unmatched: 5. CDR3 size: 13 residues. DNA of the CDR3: TGCGCCAGCGTCGACAGGGGGACAGAGACCCAGTACTTC. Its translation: CASVDRGTETQYF.

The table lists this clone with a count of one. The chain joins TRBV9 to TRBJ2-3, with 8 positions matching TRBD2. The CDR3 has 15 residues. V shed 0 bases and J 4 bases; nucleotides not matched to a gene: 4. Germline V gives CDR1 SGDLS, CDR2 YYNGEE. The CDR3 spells CASSVVDSGADTQYF. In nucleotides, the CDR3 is TGTGCCAGCAGCGTAGTGGATAGCGGGGCAGATACGCAGTATTTT.

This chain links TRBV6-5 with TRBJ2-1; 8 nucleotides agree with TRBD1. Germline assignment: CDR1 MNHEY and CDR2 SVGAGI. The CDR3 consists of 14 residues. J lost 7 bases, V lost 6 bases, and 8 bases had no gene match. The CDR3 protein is CASSPGTGLNEQFF. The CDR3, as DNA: TGTGCCAGCAGCCCCGGGACAGGCTTAAATGAGCAGTTCTTC.

The CDR3 DNA is TGTGCCAGCAGCCTCCTAGGTGGACAGGGATTCTTGTACCAAGAGACCCAGTACTTC. Protein sequence: CASSLLGGQGFLYQETQYF. V is TRBV28 and J is TRBJ2-5; 8 bases align to TRBD1. This CDR3 has 19 amino acids. Trimming cost V 6 bases and J 0 bases; bases outside gene matches: 18. Germline V lookup: CDR1 MDHEN, CDR2 SYDVKM.